This T cell receptor beta chain was obtained from a study of blood T cells in healthy people across ages. Broader study findings: What prevented conclusive comparison of naive and antigen-experienced cells was that PBMCs were unsorted.

Unmatched junction bases numbered 9, after V lost 1 base and J lost 2 bases. The CDR3 consists of 17 residues. Germline V gene sequence: CDR1 MNHNS, CDR2 SASEGT. A J-beta primer mix and a sample-barcoded 5' primer were used in a second PCR of about 6 to 12 cycles. TCRdb called the 5' RACE reads again in MiXCR, with one record for every CDR3 protein. Counted here are roughly 700,000 distinct CDR3 sequences, just under 25% occurring once; the ten biggest clones make up 9.4%. This clonotype has just a few counts. Its target is not known. Another study also made use of these data, one on T cells of mothers and their children.

The sequence derives from a boy younger than 18 in good health. The chain combines TRBV6-1 with TRBJ2-7, with TRBD1 matching over 9 bases. The specimen sequenced was blood. The CDR3 nucleotides read TGTGCCAGCAGTGAAGTCGGGACAGGGAGGGTCCCCTACGAGCAGTACTTC. As protein: CASSEVGTGRVPYEQYF.